This TCR beta chain came from a study of beta chain features in type 1 diabetes. Study findings and constraints: Junctions at VDJ sites from type 1 diabetes patients had fewer insertions and more deletions.

Using CD45RO/CCR7/CD25/CD127/CD95/CD27, CD4+ naive, central memory, regulatory and stem cell-like memory cells were sorted. Sequenced material consisted of expressed TCRB transcripts (all of the isolated RNA was reverse transcribed). Data came from immunoSEQ multiplex PCR; TCRdb stores just in-frame clones and leaves some out. The data contain around 160,000 clones, approximately 52% of them singletons. In regard to this clone: The antigen is not known.

Germline V gives CDR1 SQVTM, CDR2 ANQGSEA. V shed 6 bases and J shed 2 bases, with 8 bases lying between them. This CDR3 is 11 amino acids long. Sequencing input: Tregs from blood. The source is a man between 18 and 35 years old in good health. The chain recombines TRBV29-1 with TRBJ2-7, with no clear D. The CDR3 loop is CSVADPYEQYF. The CDR3 coding sequence is TGCAGCGTGGCTGATCCCTACGAGCAGTACTTC.